These T cell receptor beta chains were read from a single sample in a study of blood T cell repertoires in COVID-19. Profiling relied on immunoSEQ multiplex PCR, and the TCRdb table lists in-frame clones only, not all of them. The table has about 180,000 clones, 86% seen once; the top ten hold roughly 9.1%. Sequencing input: PBMCs or T cells enriched from blood (not recorded which). These receptors originate from a woman under 40 who had recovered from COVID-19. Both conserved end residues are part of each CDR3. D genes are given only for firm matches. Expanded clones are given a class, and other clones once, few, many or no size at all.

j_call,clone_size,d_call,v_call,cdr3_nt,cdr3_aa
TRBJ2-7,-,TRBD1,TRBV30,TGTGCCTGGAGTGTGGCAGGGGGCTCCTACGAGCAGTACTTC,CAWSVAGGSYEQYF
TRBJ2-2,medium-sized,TRBD2,TRBV9,TGTGCCAGCAGCGTACGCCCGACTAGCCCCGGGGGTGGCTCCGGGGAGCTGTTTTTT,CASSVRPTSPGGGSGELFF
TRBJ2-2,-,TRBD1,TRBV28,TGTGCCAGCAGTTTTTATGGGTATGGGACAGGGGTCAATGCGAACACCGGGGAGCTGTTTTTT,CASSFYGYGTGVNANTGELFF
TRBJ2-7,-,TRBD2,TRBV2,TGTGCCAGCAGTGACGCACTAGCGGGAGGACACGAGCAGTACTTC,CASSDALAGGHEQYF
TRBJ2-3,-,TRBD1,TRBV7-8,TGTGCCAGCAGCGCCGGGACAGGGATCACAGATACGCAGTATTTT,CASSAGTGITDTQYF
TRBJ2-3,-,TRBD2,TRBV5-4,TGTGCCAGCAGCCCGCGGACTAGCGGCCTCACAGATACGCAGTATTTT,CASSPRTSGLTDTQYF
TRBJ2-1,few,TRBD2,TRBV6-5,TGTGCCAGCAGTAACTGGACTAGCGGGAGGATAAATGAGCAGTTCTTC,CASSNWTSGRINEQFF
TRBJ2-7,-,TRBD2,TRBV5-1,TGCGCCAGCAGCACGACTAGCGGGAGCTACGAGCAGTACTTC,CASSTTSGSYEQYF
TRBJ2-7,-,-,TRBV2,TGTGCCAGCAGAGAACCAACGAGCTCCTACGAGCAGTACTTC,CASREPTSSYEQYF
TRBJ1-2,-,-,TRBV27,TGTGCCAGCAGTTCATTCGGACTATCTCGAGGGGGCTACACCTTC,CASSSFGLSRGGYTF
TRBJ1-1,-,-,TRBV18,TGTGCCAGCTCACCCACTATCGGGACTCCAATTGAAGCTTTCTTT,CASSPTIGTPIEAFF
TRBJ2-3,-,-,TRBV11-3,TGTGCCAGCAGCGATGGGGGGGATACGCAGTATTTT,CASSDGGDTQYF
TRBJ2-2,-,-,TRBV19,TGTGCCAGTAGGGACTCCCTGAACACCGGGGAGCTGTTTTTT,CASRDSLNTGELFF
TRBJ2-7,once,-,TRBV28,TGTGCCAGCAGCCGAGCTAGCGAGTTCTACGAGCAGTACTTC,CASSRASEFYEQYF
TRBJ2-3,-,TRBD2,TRBV6-4,TGTGCCAGCAGTGAACTAGCGGGAGGGGCAGATACGCAGTATTTT,CASSELAGGADTQYF
TRBJ1-1,-,-,TRBV9,TGTGCCAGCAGCGCGCGCGGGGCGCTTAACACTGAAGCTTTCTTT,CASSARGALNTEAFF